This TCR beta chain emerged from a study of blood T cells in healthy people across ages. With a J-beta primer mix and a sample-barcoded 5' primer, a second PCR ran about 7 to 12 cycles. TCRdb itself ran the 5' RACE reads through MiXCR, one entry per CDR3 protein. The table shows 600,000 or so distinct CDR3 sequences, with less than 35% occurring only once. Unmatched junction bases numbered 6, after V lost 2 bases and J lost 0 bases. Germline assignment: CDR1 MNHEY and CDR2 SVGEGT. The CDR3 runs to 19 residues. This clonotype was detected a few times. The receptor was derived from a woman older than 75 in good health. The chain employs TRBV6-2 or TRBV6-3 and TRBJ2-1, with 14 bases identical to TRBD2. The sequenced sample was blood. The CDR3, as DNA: TGTGCCAGCAGTTACACGGGACTAGCGGGGGACCCCTCCTACAATGAGCAGTTCTTC. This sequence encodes CASSYTGLAGDPSYNEQFF.